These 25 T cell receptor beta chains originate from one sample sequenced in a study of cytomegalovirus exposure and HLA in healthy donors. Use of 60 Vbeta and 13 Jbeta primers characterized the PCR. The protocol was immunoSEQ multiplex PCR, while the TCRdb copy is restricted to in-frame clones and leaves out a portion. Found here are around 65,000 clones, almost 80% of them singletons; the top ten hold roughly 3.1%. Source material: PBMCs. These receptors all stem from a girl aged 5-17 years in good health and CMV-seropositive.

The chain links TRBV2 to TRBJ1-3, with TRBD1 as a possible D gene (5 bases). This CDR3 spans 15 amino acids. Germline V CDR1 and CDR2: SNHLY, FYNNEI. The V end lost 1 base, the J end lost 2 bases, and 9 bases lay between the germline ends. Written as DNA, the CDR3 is TGTGCCAGCAGTGAAGGTTGGGGGGCTGGAAACACCATATATTTT. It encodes CASSEGWGAGNTIYF.

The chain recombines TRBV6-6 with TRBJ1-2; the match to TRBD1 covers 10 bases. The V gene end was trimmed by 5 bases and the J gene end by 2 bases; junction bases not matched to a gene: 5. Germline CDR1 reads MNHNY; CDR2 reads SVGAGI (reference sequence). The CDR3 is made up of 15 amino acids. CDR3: CASSPRQGANYGYTF. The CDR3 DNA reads TGTGCCAGCAGTCCTCGACAGGGGGCCAACTATGGCTACACCTTC.

The CDR3 here is CASSIHSLAGSNEQFF. The CDR3 region has the DNA TGTGCCAGTAGTATTCACTCCCTAGCGGGAAGCAATGAGCAGTTCTTC. The chain has TRBV19 and TRBJ2-1; 9 bases align to TRBD2. J gave up 6 bases and V 3 bases, and 9 bases lay outside the gene matches. Looked up from germline, CDR1 is LNHDA and CDR2 is SQIVND (reference sequence). The CDR3 has 16 residues.

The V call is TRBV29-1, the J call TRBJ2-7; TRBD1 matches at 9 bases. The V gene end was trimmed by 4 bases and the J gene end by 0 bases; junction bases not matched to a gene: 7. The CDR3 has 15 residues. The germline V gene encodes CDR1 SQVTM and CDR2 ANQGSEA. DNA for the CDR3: TGCAGCGTTGGCTTAGTGGACAGGGGCTCCTACGAGCAGTACTTC. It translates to CSVGLVDRGSYEQYF.

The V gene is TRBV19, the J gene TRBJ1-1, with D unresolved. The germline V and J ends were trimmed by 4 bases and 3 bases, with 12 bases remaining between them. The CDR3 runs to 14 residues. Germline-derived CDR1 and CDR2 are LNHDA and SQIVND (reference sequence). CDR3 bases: TGTGCCAGTAGTAGAGGGTATCGTGACACTGAAGCTTTCTTT. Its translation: CASSRGYRDTEAFF.

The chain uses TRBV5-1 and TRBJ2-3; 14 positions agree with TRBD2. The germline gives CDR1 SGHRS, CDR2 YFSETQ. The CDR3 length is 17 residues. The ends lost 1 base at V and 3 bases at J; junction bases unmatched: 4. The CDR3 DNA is TGCGCCAGCAGCTTGCCCGGGACTAGCGGGAGTACAGATACGCAGTATTTT. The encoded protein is CASSLPGTSGSTDTQYF.

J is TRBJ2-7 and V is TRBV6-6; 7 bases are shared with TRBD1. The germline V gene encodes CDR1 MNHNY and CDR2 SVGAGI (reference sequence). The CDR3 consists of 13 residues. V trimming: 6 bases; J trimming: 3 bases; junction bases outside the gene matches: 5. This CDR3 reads CASSLGTDYEQYF. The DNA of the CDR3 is TGTGCCAGCAGCCTCGGGACAGACTACGAGCAGTACTTC.

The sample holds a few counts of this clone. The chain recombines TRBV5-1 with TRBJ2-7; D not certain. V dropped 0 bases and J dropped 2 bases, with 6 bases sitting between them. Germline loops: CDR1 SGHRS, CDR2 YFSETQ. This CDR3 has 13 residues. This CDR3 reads CASSLVPTYEQYF. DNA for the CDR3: TGCGCCAGCAGCTTGGTTCCCACCTACGAGCAGTACTTC.

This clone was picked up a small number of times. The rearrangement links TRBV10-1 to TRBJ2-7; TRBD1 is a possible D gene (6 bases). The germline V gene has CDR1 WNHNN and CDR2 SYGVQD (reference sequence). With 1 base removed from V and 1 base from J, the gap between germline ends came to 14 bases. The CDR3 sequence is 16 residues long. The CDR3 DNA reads TGCGCCAGCAGTGAGTGGGGGCGTAGTTTGTCCTACGAGCAGTACTTC. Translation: CASSEWGRSLSYEQYF.

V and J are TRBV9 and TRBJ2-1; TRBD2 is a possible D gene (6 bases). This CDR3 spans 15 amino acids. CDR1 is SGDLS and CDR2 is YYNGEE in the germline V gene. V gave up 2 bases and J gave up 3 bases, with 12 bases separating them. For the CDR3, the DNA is TGTGCCAGCAGCGTCGGCGGGGCGAACTACAATGAGCAGTTCTTC. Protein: CASSVGGANYNEQFF.

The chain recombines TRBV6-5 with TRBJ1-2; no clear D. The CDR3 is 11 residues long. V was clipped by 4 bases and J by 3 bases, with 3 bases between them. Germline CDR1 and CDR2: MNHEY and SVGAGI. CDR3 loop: CASSSYYGYTF. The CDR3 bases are TGTGCCAGCAGTTCCTACTATGGCTACACCTTC.

The CDR3 protein is CSVVRGGSYEQYV. In nucleotides, the CDR3 is TGCAGCGTTGTGCGGGGGGGATCATACGAGCAGTACGTC. The chain is built from TRBV29-1 and TRBJ2-7, with 9 bases fitting TRBD2. The germline CDR1 and CDR2 sequences are SQVTM and ANQGSEA. V gave up 4 bases and J gave up 4 bases; unmatched junction bases: 5. The CDR3 is made up of 13 amino acids.

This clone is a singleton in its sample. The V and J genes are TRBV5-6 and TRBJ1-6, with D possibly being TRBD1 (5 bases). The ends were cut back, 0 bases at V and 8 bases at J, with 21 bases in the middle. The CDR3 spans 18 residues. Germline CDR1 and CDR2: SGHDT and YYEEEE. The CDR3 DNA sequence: TGTGCCAGCAGCTTGGATAAGTGGTCGGGGGGTAAAGATTCACCCCTCCACTTT. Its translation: CASSLDKWSGGKDSPLHF.

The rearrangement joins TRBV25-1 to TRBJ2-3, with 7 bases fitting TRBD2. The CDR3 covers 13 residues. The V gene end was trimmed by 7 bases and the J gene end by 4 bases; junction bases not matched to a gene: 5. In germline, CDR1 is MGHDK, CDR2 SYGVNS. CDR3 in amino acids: CASTPGRADTQYF. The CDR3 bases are TGTGCCAGCACCCCGGGGAGGGCAGATACGCAGTATTTT.

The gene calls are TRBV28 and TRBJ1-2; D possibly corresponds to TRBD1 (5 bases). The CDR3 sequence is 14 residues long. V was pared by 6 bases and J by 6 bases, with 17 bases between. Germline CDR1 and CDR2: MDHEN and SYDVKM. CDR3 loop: CASRRVGRRDGYTF. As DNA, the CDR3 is TGTGCCAGCAGAAGGGTGGGGCGCAGGGATGGCTACACCTTC.

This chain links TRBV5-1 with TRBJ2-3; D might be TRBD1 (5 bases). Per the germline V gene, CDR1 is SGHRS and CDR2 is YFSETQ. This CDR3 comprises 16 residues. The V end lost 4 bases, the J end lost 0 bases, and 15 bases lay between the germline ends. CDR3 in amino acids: CASSALQDPSTDTQYF. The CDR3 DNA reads TGCGCCAGCAGCGCCCTACAGGATCCTAGCACAGATACGCAGTATTTT.

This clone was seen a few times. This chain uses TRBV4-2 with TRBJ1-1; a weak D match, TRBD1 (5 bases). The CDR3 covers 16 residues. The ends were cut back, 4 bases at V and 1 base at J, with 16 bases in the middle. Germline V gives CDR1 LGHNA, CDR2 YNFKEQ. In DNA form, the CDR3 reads TGTGCCAGCAGCCCGGGGGGGTTAACGGGGAACACTGAAGCTTTCTTT. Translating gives CASSPGGLTGNTEAFF.

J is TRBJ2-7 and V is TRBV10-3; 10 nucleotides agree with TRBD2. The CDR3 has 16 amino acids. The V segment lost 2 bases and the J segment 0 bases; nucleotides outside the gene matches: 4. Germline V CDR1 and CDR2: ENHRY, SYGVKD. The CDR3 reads CAISEGTSAVSYEQYF. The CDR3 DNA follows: TGTGCCATCAGTGAGGGGACTAGCGCTGTCTCCTACGAGCAGTACTTC.

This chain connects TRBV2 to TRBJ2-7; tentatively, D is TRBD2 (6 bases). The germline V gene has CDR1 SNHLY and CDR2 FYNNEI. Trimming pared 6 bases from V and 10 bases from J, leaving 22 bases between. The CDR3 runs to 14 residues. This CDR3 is CASSTGGATLGQYF. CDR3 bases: TGTGCCAGCAGCACTGGAGGGGCCACCTTGGGACAGTACTTC.

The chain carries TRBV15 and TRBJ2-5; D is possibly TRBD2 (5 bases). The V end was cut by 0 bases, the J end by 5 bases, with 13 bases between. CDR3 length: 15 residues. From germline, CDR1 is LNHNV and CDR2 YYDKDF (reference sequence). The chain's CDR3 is CATSRDKSRGETQYF. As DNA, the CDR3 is TGTGCCACCAGCAGAGATAAATCGAGAGGGGAGACCCAGTACTTC.

CDR3 in DNA: TGTGCCACCAGCAGAGTAGTCGGTAGCTCCTACGAGCAGTACTTC. Its protein is CATSRVVGSSYEQYF. This chain connects TRBV15 to TRBJ2-7; D not certain. The CDR3 is 15 residues long. Between the trimmed V and J ends, which lost 1 base and 0 bases, there was a span of 10 bases. Germline values: CDR1 LNHNV, CDR2 YYDKDF (reference sequence).

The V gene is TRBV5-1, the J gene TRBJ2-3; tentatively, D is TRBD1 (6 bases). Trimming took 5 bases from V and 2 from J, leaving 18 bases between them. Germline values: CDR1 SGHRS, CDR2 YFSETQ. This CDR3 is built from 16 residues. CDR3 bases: TGCGCCAGCAGGGAGGCGGCAGGGGCCATCACAGATACGCAGTATTTT. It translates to CASREAAGAITDTQYF.

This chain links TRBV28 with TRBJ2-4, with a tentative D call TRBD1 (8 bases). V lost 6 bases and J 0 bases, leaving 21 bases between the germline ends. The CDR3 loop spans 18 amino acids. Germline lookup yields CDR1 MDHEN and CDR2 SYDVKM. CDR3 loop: CASSNLEQGGIAKNIQYF. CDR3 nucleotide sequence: TGTGCCAGCAGCAACCTCGAACAGGGGGGGATAGCCAAAAACATTCAGTACTTC.

CDR3 loop: CSVRTRWASGSGGYEQYF. In DNA, the CDR3 is TGCAGCGTACGCACCCGTTGGGCTAGCGGGAGCGGGGGGTACGAGCAGTACTTC. The chain links TRBV29-1 to TRBJ2-7, with 10 bases fitting TRBD2. Germline trimming cut 6 bases from V and 4 bases from J; bases unmatched to any gene: 21. CDR3 length: 18 amino acids. CDR1 is SQVTM and CDR2 is ANQGSEA in the germline V gene.

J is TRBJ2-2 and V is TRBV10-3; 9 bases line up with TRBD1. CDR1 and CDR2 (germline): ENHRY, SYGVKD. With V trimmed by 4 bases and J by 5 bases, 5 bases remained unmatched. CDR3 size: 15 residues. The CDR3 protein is CAISGGQGDTGELFF. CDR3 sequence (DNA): TGTGCCATCAGTGGGGGACAGGGCGATACCGGGGAGCTGTTTTTT.